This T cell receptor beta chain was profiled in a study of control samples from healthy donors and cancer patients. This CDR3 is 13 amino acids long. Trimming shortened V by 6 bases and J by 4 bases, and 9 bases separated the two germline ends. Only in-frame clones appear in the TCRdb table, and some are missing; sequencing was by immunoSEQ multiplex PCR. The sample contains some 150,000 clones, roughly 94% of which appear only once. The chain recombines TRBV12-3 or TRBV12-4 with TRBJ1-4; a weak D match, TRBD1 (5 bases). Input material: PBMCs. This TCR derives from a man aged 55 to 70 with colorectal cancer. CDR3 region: CASSLGLNEKLFF. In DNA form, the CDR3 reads TGTGCCAGCAGCCTGGGACTTAATGAAAAACTGTTTTTT.